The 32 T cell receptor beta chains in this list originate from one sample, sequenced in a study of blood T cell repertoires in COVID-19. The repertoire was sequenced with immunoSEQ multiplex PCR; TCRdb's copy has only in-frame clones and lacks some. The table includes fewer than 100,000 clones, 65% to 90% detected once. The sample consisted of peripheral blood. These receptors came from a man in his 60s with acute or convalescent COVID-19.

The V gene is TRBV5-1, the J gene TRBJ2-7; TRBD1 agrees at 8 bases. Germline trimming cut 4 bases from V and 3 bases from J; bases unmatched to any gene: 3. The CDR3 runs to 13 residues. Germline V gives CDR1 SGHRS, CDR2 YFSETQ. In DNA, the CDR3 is TGCGCCAGCAGCATTACAGGGGGCTACGAGCAGTACTTC. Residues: CASSITGGYEQYF.

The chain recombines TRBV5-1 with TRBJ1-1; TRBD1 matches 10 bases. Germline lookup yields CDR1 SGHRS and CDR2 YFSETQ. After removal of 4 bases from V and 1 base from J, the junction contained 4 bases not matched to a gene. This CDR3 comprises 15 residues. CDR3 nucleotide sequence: TGCGCCAGCAGCCCCGGACAGGGGGGGAACACTGAAGCTTTCTTT. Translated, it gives CASSPGQGGNTEAFF.

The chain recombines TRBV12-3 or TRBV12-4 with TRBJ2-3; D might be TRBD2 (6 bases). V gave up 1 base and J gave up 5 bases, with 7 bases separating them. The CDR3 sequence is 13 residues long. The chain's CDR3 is CASSLGRGDTQYF. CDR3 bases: TGTGCCAGCAGTTTAGGGAGGGGAGATACGCAGTATTTT.

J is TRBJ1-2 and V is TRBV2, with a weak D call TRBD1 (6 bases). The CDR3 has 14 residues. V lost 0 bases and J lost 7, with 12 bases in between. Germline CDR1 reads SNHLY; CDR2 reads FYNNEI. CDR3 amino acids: CASSEALQGLGYTF. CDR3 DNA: TGTGCCAGCAGTGAAGCGTTGCAGGGGCTTGGCTACACCTTC.

The CDR3 here is CASSETSGRSTYEQYF. The CDR3 region has the DNA TGTGCCAGCAGTGAAACTAGCGGGAGATCCACCTACGAGCAGTACTTC. This sequence joins TRBV2 and TRBJ2-7; 11 nucleotides match TRBD2. The germline V gene has CDR1 SNHLY and CDR2 FYNNEI. The CDR3 has 16 residues. J gave up 2 bases and V 2 bases, and 5 bases lay outside the gene matches.

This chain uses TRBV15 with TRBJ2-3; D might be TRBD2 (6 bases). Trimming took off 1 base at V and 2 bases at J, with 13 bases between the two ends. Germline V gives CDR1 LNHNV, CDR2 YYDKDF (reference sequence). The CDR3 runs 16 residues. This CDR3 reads CATSRVASAYTDTQYF. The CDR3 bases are TGTGCCACCAGCAGAGTAGCTAGCGCTTACACAGATACGCAGTATTTT.

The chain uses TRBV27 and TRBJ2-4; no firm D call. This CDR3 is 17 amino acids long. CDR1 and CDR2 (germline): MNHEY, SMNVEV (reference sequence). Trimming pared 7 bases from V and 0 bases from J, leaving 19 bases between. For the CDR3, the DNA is TGTGCCAGCACAACCTTCCTTCTCCACAGAGCCAAAAACATTCAGTACTTC. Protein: CASTTFLLHRAKNIQYF.

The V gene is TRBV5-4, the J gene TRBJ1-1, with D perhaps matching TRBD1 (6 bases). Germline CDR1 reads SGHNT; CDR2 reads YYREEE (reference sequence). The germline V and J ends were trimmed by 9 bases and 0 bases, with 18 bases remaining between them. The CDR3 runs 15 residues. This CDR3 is CATSPPRGLNTEAFF. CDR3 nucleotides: TGTGCCACCTCCCCTCCCAGGGGCCTGAACACTGAAGCTTTCTTT.

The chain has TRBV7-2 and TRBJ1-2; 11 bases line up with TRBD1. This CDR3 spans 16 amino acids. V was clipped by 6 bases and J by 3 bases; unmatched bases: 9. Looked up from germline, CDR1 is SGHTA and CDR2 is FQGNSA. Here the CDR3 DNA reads TGTGCCAGCAGGAACGGACAGGGGGCCTGGGACTATGGCTACACCTTC. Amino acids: CASRNGQGAWDYGYTF.

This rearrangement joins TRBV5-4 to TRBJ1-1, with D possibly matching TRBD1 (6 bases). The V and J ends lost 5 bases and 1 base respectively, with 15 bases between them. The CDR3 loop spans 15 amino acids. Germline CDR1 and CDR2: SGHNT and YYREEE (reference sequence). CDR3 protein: CASSNARGTNTEAFF. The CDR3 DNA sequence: TGTGCCAGCAGTAATGCAAGGGGGACGAACACTGAAGCTTTCTTT.

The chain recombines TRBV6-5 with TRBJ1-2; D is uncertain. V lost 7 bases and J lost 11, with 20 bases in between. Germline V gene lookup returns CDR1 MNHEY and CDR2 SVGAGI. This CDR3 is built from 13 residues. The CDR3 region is CASTYTAIGGYTF. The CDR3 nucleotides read TGTGCCAGCACTTATACGGCGATCGGAGGGTACACCTTC.

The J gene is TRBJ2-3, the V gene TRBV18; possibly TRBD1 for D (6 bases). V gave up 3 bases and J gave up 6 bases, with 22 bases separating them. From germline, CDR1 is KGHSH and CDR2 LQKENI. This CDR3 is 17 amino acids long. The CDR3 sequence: CASSPPNRETLADTQYF. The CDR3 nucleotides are TGTGCCAGCTCACCCCCGAACAGGGAAACTTTGGCGGATACGCAGTATTTT.

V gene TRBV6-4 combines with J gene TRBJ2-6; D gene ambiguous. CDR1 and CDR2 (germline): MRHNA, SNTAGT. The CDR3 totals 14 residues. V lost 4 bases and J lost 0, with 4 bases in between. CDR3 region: CASSAGSGANVLTF. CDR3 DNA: TGTGCCAGCAGTGCAGGCTCTGGGGCCAACGTCCTGACTTTC.

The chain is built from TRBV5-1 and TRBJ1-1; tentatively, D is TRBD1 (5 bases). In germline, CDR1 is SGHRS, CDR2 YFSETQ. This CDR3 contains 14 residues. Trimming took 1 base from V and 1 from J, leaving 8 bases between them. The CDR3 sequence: CASSLLGQNTEAFF. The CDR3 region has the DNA TGCGCCAGCAGCTTGTTGGGGCAGAACACTGAAGCTTTCTTT.

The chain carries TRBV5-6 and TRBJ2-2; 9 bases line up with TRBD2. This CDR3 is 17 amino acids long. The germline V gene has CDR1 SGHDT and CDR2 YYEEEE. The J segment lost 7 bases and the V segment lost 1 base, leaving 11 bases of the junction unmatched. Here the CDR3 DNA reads TGTGCCAGCAGCTTGTTTCCCAGCGGGAGGTCTGGCGGGGAGCTGTTTTTT. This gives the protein CASSLFPSGRSGGELFF. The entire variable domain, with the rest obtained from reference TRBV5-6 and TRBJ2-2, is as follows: DAGVTQSPTHLIKTRGQQVTLRCSPKSGHDTVSWYQQALGQGPQFIFQYYEEEERQRGNFPDRFSGHQFPNYSSELNVNALLLGDSALYLCASSLFPSGRSGGELFFGEGSRLTVL.

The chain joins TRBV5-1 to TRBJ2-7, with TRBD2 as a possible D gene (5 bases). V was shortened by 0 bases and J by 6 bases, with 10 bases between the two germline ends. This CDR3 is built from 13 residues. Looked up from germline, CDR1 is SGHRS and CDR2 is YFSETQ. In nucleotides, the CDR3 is TGCGCCAGCAGCTTGGCTTTTGCGGGCGAGCAGTACTTC. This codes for CASSLAFAGEQYF.

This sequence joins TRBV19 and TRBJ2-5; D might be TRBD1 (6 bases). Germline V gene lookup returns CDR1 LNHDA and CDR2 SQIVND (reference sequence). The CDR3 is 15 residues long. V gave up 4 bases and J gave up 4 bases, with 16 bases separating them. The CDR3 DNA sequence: TGTGCCAGTAGTACTACAGGGTGGGGTGGAGAGACCCAGTACTTC. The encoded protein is CASSTTGWGGETQYF.

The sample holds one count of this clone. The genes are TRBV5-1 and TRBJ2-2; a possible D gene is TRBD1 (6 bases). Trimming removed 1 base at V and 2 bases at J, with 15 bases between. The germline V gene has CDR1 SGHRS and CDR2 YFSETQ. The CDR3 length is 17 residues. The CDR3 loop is CASSLMGAVGNTGELFF. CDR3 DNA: TGCGCCAGCAGCTTGATGGGGGCGGTCGGAAACACCGGGGAGCTGTTTTTT. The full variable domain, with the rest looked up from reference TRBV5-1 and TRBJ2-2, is KAGVTQTPRYLIKTRGQQVTLSCSPISGHRSVSWYQQTPGQGLQFLFEYFSETQRNKGNFPGRFSGRQFSNSRSEMNVSTLELGDSALYLCASSLMGAVGNTGELFFGEGSRLTVL.

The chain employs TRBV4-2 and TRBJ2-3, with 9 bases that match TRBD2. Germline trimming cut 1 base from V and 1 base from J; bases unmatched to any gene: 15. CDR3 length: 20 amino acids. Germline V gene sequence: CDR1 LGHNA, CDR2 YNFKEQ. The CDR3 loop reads CASSQASAGGPSGGTDTQYF. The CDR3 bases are TGTGCCAGCAGCCAAGCGTCAGCGGGGGGCCCATCTGGAGGCACAGATACGCAGTATTTT.

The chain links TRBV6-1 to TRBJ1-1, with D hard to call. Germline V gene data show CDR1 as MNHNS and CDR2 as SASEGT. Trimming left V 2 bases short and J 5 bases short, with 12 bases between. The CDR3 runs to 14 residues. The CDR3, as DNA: TGTGCCAGCAGTGAACGAGGGAGTGGAACTGAAGCTTTCTTT. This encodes CASSERGSGTEAFF.

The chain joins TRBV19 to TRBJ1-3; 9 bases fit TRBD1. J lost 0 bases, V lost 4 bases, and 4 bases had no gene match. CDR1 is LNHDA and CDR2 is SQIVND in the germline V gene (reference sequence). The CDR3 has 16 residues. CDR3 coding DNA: TGTGCCAGTAGTACGCGGACAGGGGACTCTGGAAACACCATATATTTT. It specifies CASSTRTGDSGNTIYF.

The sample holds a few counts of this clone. The chain's CDR3 is CASSLSRARQENTIYF. The CDR3 DNA is TGTGCCAGCAGCTTGTCAAGGGCCCGACAGGAAAACACCATATATTTT. V usage is TRBV5-5 and J usage is TRBJ1-3; D possibly corresponds to TRBD1 (6 bases). V was trimmed by 1 base and J by 6 bases, leaving 17 bases between them. CDR3 length: 16 residues. Germline V lookup: CDR1 SGHKS, CDR2 YYEKEE (reference sequence).

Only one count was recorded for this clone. CDR3 DNA sequence: TGTGCCAGCAGCTGGACTAGCGGAGCCCAAGAGACCCAGTACTTC. Protein: CASSWTSGAQETQYF. This chain uses TRBV9 with TRBJ2-5; TRBD2 agrees at 10 bases. Germline V gene sequence: CDR1 SGDLS, CDR2 YYNGEE. Trimming at V came to 4 bases and at J to 1 base, leaving 4 bases not matched to a gene. CDR3 size: 15 residues.

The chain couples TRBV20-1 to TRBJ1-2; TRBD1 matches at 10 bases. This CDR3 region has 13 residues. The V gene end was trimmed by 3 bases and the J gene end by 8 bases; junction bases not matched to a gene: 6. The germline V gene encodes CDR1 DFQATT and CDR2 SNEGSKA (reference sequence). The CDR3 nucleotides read TGCAGTGCTAGTGGGGGACAGGGGTACGGCTACACCTTC. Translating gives CSASGGQGYGYTF.

CDR3 in amino acids: CASSPQGGNTEAFF. The CDR3, as DNA: TGTGCCAGCTCACCACAGGGAGGAAATACTGAAGCTTTCTTT. The chain recombines TRBV18 with TRBJ1-1; D is uncertain. CDR3 length: 14 residues. V lost 1 base, J lost 5 bases, and 11 bases lay in between. The V gene's germline CDR1 is KGHSH and CDR2 LQKENI. The variable domain in full, with the rest retrieved from reference TRBV18 and TRBJ1-1, is NAGVMQNPRHLVRRRGQEARLRCSPMKGHSHVYWYRQLPEEGLKFMVYLQKENIIDESGMPKERFSAEFPKEGPSILRIQQVVRGDSAAYFCASSPQGGNTEAFFGQGTRLTVV.

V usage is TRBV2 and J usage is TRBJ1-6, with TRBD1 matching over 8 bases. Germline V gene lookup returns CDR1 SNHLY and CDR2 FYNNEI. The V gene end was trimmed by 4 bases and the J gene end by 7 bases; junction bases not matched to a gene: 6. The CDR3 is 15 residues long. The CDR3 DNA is TGTGCCAGCAGTGTCGATCAGGGGGCCAATTCACCCCTCCACTTT. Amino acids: CASSVDQGANSPLHF.

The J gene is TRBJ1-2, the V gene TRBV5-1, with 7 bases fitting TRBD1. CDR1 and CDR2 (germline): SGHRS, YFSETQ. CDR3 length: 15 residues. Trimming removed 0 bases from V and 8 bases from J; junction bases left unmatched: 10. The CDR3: CASSLENNRGSGYTF. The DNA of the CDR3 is TGCGCCAGCAGCTTGGAAAATAACAGGGGATCAGGCTACACCTTC.

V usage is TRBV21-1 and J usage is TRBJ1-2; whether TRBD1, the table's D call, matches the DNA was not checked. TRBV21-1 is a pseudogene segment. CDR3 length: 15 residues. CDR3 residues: CASSKCRQGAEGYTF. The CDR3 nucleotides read TGTGCCAGCAGCAAATGTCGGCAGGGGGCGGAGGGCTACACCTTC.

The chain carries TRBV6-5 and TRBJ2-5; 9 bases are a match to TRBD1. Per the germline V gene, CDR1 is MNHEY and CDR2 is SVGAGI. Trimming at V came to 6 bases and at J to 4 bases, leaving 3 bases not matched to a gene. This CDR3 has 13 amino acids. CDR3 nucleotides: TGTGCCAGCAGGATGGGACAGGGAGAGACCCAGTACTTC. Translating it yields CASRMGQGETQYF.

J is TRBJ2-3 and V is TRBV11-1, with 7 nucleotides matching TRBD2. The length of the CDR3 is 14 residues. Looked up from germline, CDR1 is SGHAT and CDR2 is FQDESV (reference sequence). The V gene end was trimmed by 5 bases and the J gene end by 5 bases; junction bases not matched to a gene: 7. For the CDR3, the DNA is TGTGCCAGCAGCCCCACCGGGGGGTTAGATACGCAGTATTTT. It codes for CASSPTGGLDTQYF.

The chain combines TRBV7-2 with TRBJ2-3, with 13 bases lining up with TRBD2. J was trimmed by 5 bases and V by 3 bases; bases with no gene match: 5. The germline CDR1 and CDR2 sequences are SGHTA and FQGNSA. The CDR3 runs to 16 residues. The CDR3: CASSFRLAGGGDTQYF. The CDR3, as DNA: TGTGCCAGCAGCTTCCGACTAGCGGGGGGTGGAGATACGCAGTATTTT.

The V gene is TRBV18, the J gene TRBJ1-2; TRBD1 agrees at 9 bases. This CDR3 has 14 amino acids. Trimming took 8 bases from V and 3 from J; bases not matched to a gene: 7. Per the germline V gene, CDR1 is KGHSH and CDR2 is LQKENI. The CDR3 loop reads CASTIQGAYYGYTF. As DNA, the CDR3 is TGTGCCAGCACCATACAGGGGGCATACTATGGCTACACCTTC.